Listed here are 27 T cell receptor beta chains from one sample, sequenced in a study of early T cells in non-severe SARS-CoV-2 infection. TCRdb reanalysed the 5' RACE reads using MiXCR and keeps one entry per CDR3 protein. The table includes around 68,000 distinct CDR3 sequences, approximately 12% detected once. The sequences come from whole blood, collected at baseline. All receptors derive from an adult who was a healthcare worker with PCR-confirmed SARS-CoV-2 infection or an uninfected control (not recorded which).

This clonotype occurred a few times. The rearrangement links TRBV28 to TRBJ1-2, with TRBD1 as a possible D gene (6 bases). V gave up 7 bases and J gave up 1 base, with 19 bases separating them. This CDR3 has 16 residues. Looked up from germline, CDR1 is MDHEN and CDR2 is SYDVKM. DNA of the CDR3: TGTGCCAGCATTGGGGACGGGACACTACATAACTATGGCTACACCTTC. Translating it yields CASIGDGTLHNYGYTF.

This clonotype has ten or more counts. The chain couples TRBV7-9 to TRBJ2-6; D not resolved. Trimming left V 0 bases short and J 7 bases short, with 10 bases between. The CDR3 length is 15 residues. Germline V gives CDR1 SEHNR, CDR2 FQNEAQ (reference sequence). This chain's CDR3 is CASSLALLGANVLTF. DNA of the CDR3: TGTGCCAGCAGCTTAGCCCTGTTGGGAGCCAACGTCCTGACTTTC.

The gene calls are TRBV4-3 and TRBJ2-3, with TRBD2 matching over 10 bases. Germline V gene lookup returns CDR1 LGHNA and CDR2 YSLEER. The CDR3 covers 16 residues. Trimming at V came to 0 bases and at J to 4 bases, leaving 4 bases not matched to a gene. In nucleotides, the CDR3 is TGCGCCAGCAGCCAAGACCCTAGCGGGAGTGCAGATACGCAGTATTTT. Translation: CASSQDPSGSADTQYF.

The table lists this clonotype with a few counts. This sequence joins TRBV18 and TRBJ2-1, with 8 bases matching TRBD2. CDR1 KGHSH and CDR2 LQKENI come from the germline V gene. The CDR3 has 15 residues. V was pared by 2 bases and J by 4 bases, with 4 bases of the junction left unmatched. The CDR3 sequence is CASSPAGLEYNEQFF. For the CDR3, the DNA is TGTGCCAGCTCACCAGCGGGACTAGAATACAATGAGCAGTTCTTC.

This rearrangement joins TRBV29-1 to TRBJ1-1; no reliable D call. Germline lookup yields CDR1 SQVTM and CDR2 ANQGSEA. Trimming removed 5 bases at V and 3 bases at J, with 4 bases between. The CDR3 has 10 residues. Written as DNA, the CDR3 is TGCAGCGTTCCCGACACTGAAGCTTTCTTT. Protein: CSVPDTEAFF.

The rearrangement uses TRBV19 and TRBJ1-6, with unresolved D. The CDR3 spans 14 residues. Germline CDR1 LNHDA, CDR2 SQIVND (reference sequence). Trimming removed 7 bases from V and 0 bases from J, with 7 bases in between. CDR3: CASTYGSYNSPLHF. The CDR3 DNA sequence: TGTGCCAGTACCTACGGCTCCTATAATTCACCCCTCCACTTT.

As regards this clonotype: Possible read error: a much larger clone is one base away. This chain joins TRBV15 and TRBJ1-1; D is ambiguous. The germline gives CDR1 LNHNV, CDR2 YYDKDF (reference sequence). The CDR3 sequence is 13 residues long. CDR3 residues: CTTSRAGNTEAFF. CDR3 sequence (DNA): TGTACCACCAGCAGAGCGGGGAACACTGAAGCTTTCTTT.

The chain is built from TRBV3-2 and TRBJ2-1; whether TRBD2, the table's D call, matches the DNA was not checked. TRBV3-2 is a documented pseudogene. The CDR3 length is 17 residues. CDR3 protein: CASSQDQGLAAYNEQFF. The CDR3 DNA is TGTGCCAGCAGCCAAGATCAGGGACTAGCGGCCTACAATGAGCAGTTCTTC.

With respect to this clonotype: Mismatch with germline at one junction end may stem from a read error. The rearrangement links TRBV10-2 to TRBJ1-5; TRBD1 matches 7 bases. CDR1 and CDR2 (germline): WSHSY, SAAADI. The CDR3 spans 16 residues. The CDR3 protein is CANSVQGGFSNQPQHF. In DNA, the CDR3 is TGCGCCAACAGTGTTCAGGGGGGTTTCAGCAATCAGCCCCAGCATTTT.

The chain is built from TRBV7-9 and TRBJ2-7; TRBD2 aligns across 8 bases. Germline V gives CDR1 SEHNR, CDR2 FQNEAQ (reference sequence). The CDR3 is 17 residues long. Trimming at V came to 0 bases and at J to 3 bases, leaving 10 bases not matched to a gene. Written as DNA, the CDR3 is TGTGCCAGCAGCTTAGCGGTCAGGGCTAGCGGGTACTACGAGCAGTACTTC. The encoded protein is CASSLAVRASGYYEQYF. Filled out from reference TRBV7-9 and TRBJ2-7, the complete variable domain reads DTGVSQNPRHKITKRGQNVTFRCDPISEHNRLYWYRQTLGQGPEFLTYFQNEAQLEKSRLLSDRFSAERPKGSFSTLEIQRTEQGDSAMYLCASSLAVRASGYYEQYFGPGTRLTVT.

This clonotype has a handful of counts. The chain combines TRBV12-5 with TRBJ1-4, with 7 bases lining up with TRBD1. The CDR3 runs 14 residues. The germline gives CDR1 LGHNT, CDR2 FRNRAP. V lost 3 bases and J lost 3; bases outside the gene matches: 1. CDR3 coding DNA: TGTGCTAGTGGTTTAAGGGGGCCTAATGAAAAACTGTTTTTT. As protein: CASGLRGPNEKLFF.

The rearrangement joins TRBV29-1 to TRBJ2-7; 9 bases are shared with TRBD1. The germline CDR1 and CDR2 sequences are SQVTM and ANQGSEA. V dropped 3 bases and J dropped 2; count of bases not matched to a gene: 2. This CDR3 spans 13 amino acids. In DNA, the CDR3 is TGCAGCGTTGAGGGACAGGGCGCCTACGAGCAGTACTTC. It encodes CSVEGQGAYEQYF.

This clonotype was detected only a few times. This rearrangement joins TRBV5-1 to TRBJ2-3; D perhaps matches TRBD2 (6 bases). The CDR3 consists of 14 residues. CDR1 is SGHRS, CDR2 YFSETQ, per germline. The V end was cut by 0 bases, the J end by 4 bases, with 9 bases between. The CDR3 nucleotides read TGCGCCAGCAGCTTGGTAGGGACTTCAGATACGCAGTATTTT. Translation: CASSLVGTSDTQYF.

V usage is TRBV4-2 and J usage is TRBJ1-4, with D unresolved. CDR3 length: 15 amino acids. V was pared by 1 base and J by 0 bases, with 6 bases between. Germline values: CDR1 LGHNA, CDR2 YNFKEQ. CDR3 sequence (DNA): TGTGCCAGCAGCCAAGCGGGGACAACTAATGAAAAACTGTTTTTT. This sequence encodes CASSQAGTTNEKLFF.

This chain links TRBV24-1 with TRBJ2-1, with TRBD2 matching 7 bases. The junction had 8 bases not matched to a gene; V was cut back by 4 bases and J by 6 bases. The CDR3 sequence is 15 residues long. CDR1 is KGHDR, CDR2 SFDVKD, per germline. The CDR3 is CATSELGTTSNEQFF. CDR3 DNA: TGTGCCACCAGTGAACTCGGGACTACTTCCAATGAGCAGTTCTTC.

This clonotype was seen many times. V is TRBV20-1 and J is TRBJ2-7; TRBD2 matches 7 bases. V was clipped by 6 bases and J by 2 bases; unmatched bases: 4. The CDR3 has 12 amino acids. Germline loops: CDR1 DFQATT, CDR2 SNEGSKA (reference sequence). The CDR3 region has the DNA TGCAGTGCGAAACTAGCGACCTACGAGCAGTACTTC. It encodes CSAKLATYEQYF.

This clonotype was recorded many times. CDR3 DNA sequence: TGCAGTGCCCCGAGAGTCCAATTCTATGGCTACACCTTC. The encoded protein is CSAPRVQFYGYTF. The chain links TRBV20-1 to TRBJ1-2, with D unresolved. The CDR3 length is 13 residues. From germline, CDR1 is DFQATT and CDR2 SNEGSKA (reference sequence). V lost 6 bases and J 4 bases, leaving 15 bases between the germline ends.

This clonotype was seen a few times. CDR3 in amino acids: CSVRSWREENIQYF. In DNA, the CDR3 is TGCAGCGTGAGGTCGTGGCGGGAGGAAAACATTCAGTACTTC. V usage is TRBV29-1 and J usage is TRBJ2-4, with 8 bases lining up with TRBD2. Looked up from germline, CDR1 is SQVTM and CDR2 is ANQGSEA. V was pared by 6 bases and J by 5 bases, with 9 bases of the junction left unmatched. The CDR3 is made up of 14 amino acids.

This clonotype was seen ten or more times. The chain employs TRBV10-3 and TRBJ2-7, with D perhaps being TRBD1 or TRBD2 (5 bases each). V was clipped by 4 bases and J by 5 bases, with 12 bases between them. CDR3 length: 13 residues. The V gene's germline CDR1 is ENHRY and CDR2 SYGVKD. CDR3 in amino acids: CAISAGTSDEQYF. CDR3 coding DNA: TGTGCCATCAGTGCCGGGACGTCCGACGAGCAGTACTTC.

This chain connects TRBV7-6 to TRBJ1-1, with 10 bases lining up with TRBD1. Trimming at V came to 1 base and at J to 4 bases, leaving 6 bases not matched to a gene. The length of the CDR3 is 16 residues. Germline lookup yields CDR1 SGHVS and CDR2 FNYEAQ. This CDR3 is CASSLVGTGEGTEAFF. The CDR3 nucleotides are TGTGCCAGCAGCTTAGTTGGGACAGGGGAGGGCACTGAAGCTTTCTTT.

J is TRBJ2-4 and V is TRBV19, with D perhaps TRBD1 or TRBD2 (5 bases each). Germline V gene data show CDR1 as LNHDA and CDR2 as SQIVND (reference sequence). This CDR3 has 16 residues. V was shortened by 6 bases and J by 0 bases, with 15 bases between the two germline ends. The CDR3 DNA follows: TGTGCCAGTAGGCCATCGGGGCTAATAGCCAAAAACATTCAGTACTTC. Residues: CASRPSGLIAKNIQYF.

The rearrangement links TRBV25-1 to TRBJ2-3; 9 nucleotides match TRBD1. CDR1 MGHDK and CDR2 SYGVNS come from the germline V gene. The CDR3 contains 13 residues. The V segment lost 6 bases and the J segment 3 bases; nucleotides outside the gene matches: 1. CDR3 region: CASRDRGTDTQYF. The CDR3 DNA reads TGTGCCAGCAGGGACAGGGGAACAGATACGCAGTATTTT.

This clonotype was counted at least ten times. The rearrangement uses TRBV7-9 and TRBJ1-5; a possible D gene is TRBD1 (6 bases). With 1 base removed from V and 5 bases from J, the gap between germline ends came to 9 bases. The CDR3 covers 14 residues. Germline CDR1 and CDR2: SEHNR and FQNEAQ (reference sequence). The CDR3 bases are TGTGCCAGCAGCTTAGGGGGGCCAGATCAGCCCCAGCATTTT. This codes for CASSLGGPDQPQHF.

In its sample, this clonotype was seen many times. The chain carries TRBV12-3 or TRBV12-4 and TRBJ2-6, with a possible D match to TRBD2 (5 bases). Trimming shortened V by 2 bases and J by 0 bases, and 5 bases separated the two germline ends. This CDR3 region has 15 residues. The CDR3 nucleotides are TGTGCCAGCAGTTTAACTAGCTCTGGGGCCAACGTCCTGACTTTC. This codes for CASSLTSSGANVLTF.

The rearrangement joins TRBV7-6 to TRBJ2-1, with 9 bases fitting TRBD2. With V trimmed by 1 base and J by 8 bases, 6 bases remained unmatched. This CDR3 contains 15 residues. CDR1 and CDR2 from the germline V gene are SGHVS and FNYEAQ. CDR3 nucleotides: TGTGCCAGCAGCTTAGGGGCGGGAGGGCCAGATGAGCAGTTCTTC. Its protein product is CASSLGAGGPDEQFF.

This clonotype was picked up a small number of times. This rearrangement joins TRBV7-9 to TRBJ1-5; 7 nucleotides align to TRBD1. J gave up 8 bases and V 1 base, and 8 bases lay outside the gene matches. The germline CDR1 and CDR2 sequences are SEHNR and FQNEAQ (reference sequence). There are 15 residues in the CDR3. The CDR3 bases are TGTGCCAGCAGCTTAGGAGGGACAGAGAGCAAGCCCCAGCATTTT. It is translated as CASSLGGTESKPQHF.

The chain couples TRBV4-2 to TRBJ2-3, with a weak D call TRBD2 (6 bases). V was trimmed by 0 bases and J by 2 bases, leaving 18 bases between them. Germline V lookup: CDR1 LGHNA, CDR2 YNFKEQ. This CDR3 has 18 amino acids. The CDR3, as DNA: TGTGCCAGCAGCCAAGATTTACTTCCGGCGGGGCACACAGATACGCAGTATTTT. Protein: CASSQDLLPAGHTDTQYF.